The 29 T cell receptor beta chains below all came from one sample that was sequenced in a study of T cell responses to AZD1222 COVID-19 vaccine. The data were produced by immunoSEQ multiplex PCR, yet TCRdb's version contains in-frame clones alone and is incomplete. The repertoire has roughly 170,000 clones, over 80% of them found once; the top ten carry about 1.9%. Sequencing used peripheral blood, obtained on day 0 of AZD1222 vaccination. The receptor source for this set is an adult in good health.

The genes are TRBV28 and TRBJ1-1, with 9 bases aligning to TRBD1. Germline-derived CDR1 and CDR2 are MDHEN and SYDVKM. The CDR3 runs to 18 residues. Trimming took 3 bases from V and 5 from J; bases not matched to a gene: 16. The CDR3 spells CASSFGDLWGQGRTEAFF. DNA for the CDR3: TGTGCCAGCAGTTTTGGGGATCTTTGGGGACAGGGACGAACTGAAGCTTTCTTT.

The J gene is TRBJ2-1, the V gene TRBV28, with no clear D. Germline V gene lookup returns CDR1 MDHEN and CDR2 SYDVKM. Trimming removed 10 bases at V and 1 base at J, with 14 bases between. This CDR3 has 14 residues. The CDR3 DNA reads as TGTGCCACCCCCCAAGTCCAGTCCTACAATGAGCAGTTCTTC. It specifies CATPQVQSYNEQFF. Combining the CDR3 with reference TRBV28 and TRBJ2-1 gives the whole variable domain DVKVTQSSRYLVKRTGEKVFLECVQDMDHENMFWYRQDPGLGLRLIYFSYDVKMKEKGDIPEGYSVSREKKERFSLILESASTNQTSMYLCATPQVQSYNEQFFGPGTRLTVL.

The chain uses TRBV6-5 and TRBJ2-7, with D uncertain. The CDR3 is 14 amino acids. Germline V gene lookup returns CDR1 MNHEY and CDR2 SVGAGI. V was pared by 2 bases and J by 0 bases, with 8 bases between. CDR3 sequence (DNA): TGTGCCAGCAGTTACGGACGGGTCTCCTACGAGCAGTACTTC. As protein: CASSYGRVSYEQYF.

V is TRBV5-4 and J is TRBJ2-5, with 9 nucleotides matching TRBD2. J lost 3 bases, V lost 4 bases, and 7 bases had no gene match. CDR3 length: 15 amino acids. Per germline, CDR1 SGHNT and CDR2 YYREEE (reference sequence). The CDR3 sequence: CASSPLAGTEETQYF. The CDR3 DNA sequence: TGTGCCAGCAGCCCCCTAGCGGGAACGGAAGAGACCCAGTACTTC.

This sequence joins TRBV7-8 and TRBJ2-1, with D possibly TRBD2 on 6 matching bases. Per germline, CDR1 SGHVS and CDR2 FQNEAQ. This CDR3 is built from 11 residues. Trimming shortened V by 8 bases and J by 9 bases, and 11 bases separated the two germline ends. The CDR3 DNA is TGTGCCAGCCAGGAGGGTGGTGAGCAGTTCTTC. Encoded protein: CASQEGGEQFF.

The chain is built from TRBV10-3 and TRBJ2-7, with 8 bases fitting TRBD2. V trimming: 6 bases; J trimming: 1 base; junction bases outside the gene matches: 8. Germline CDR1 is ENHRY and CDR2 is SYGVKD. The CDR3 loop spans 15 amino acids. CDR3 DNA sequence: TGTGCCATCAGACGAAGCGGGGGATTATCCTACGAGCAGTACTTC. Translated, it gives CAIRRSGGLSYEQYF.

The chain has TRBV27 and TRBJ1-6; TRBD1 matches at 11 bases. CDR1 is MNHEY, CDR2 SMNVEV, per germline (reference sequence). This CDR3 contains 16 residues. V lost 6 bases, J lost 2 bases, and 3 bases stayed unmatched. This chain's CDR3 is CASSRDRGAYNSPLHF. The CDR3 DNA sequence: TGTGCCAGCAGCCGGGACAGGGGGGCCTATAATTCACCCCTCCACTTT.

The chain carries TRBV30 and TRBJ2-7; 8 nucleotides agree with TRBD1. The germline CDR1 and CDR2 sequences are GTSNPN and SVGIG (reference sequence). Trimming cost V 4 bases and J 3 bases; bases outside gene matches: 5. CDR3 length equals 13 residues. The CDR3 DNA follows: TGTGCCTGGACCCGGACAGGGAACTACGAGCAGTACTTC. Translating it yields CAWTRTGNYEQYF.

This sequence joins TRBV7-2 and TRBJ2-5; D may be TRBD1 or TRBD2 (5 bases each). V was clipped by 8 bases and J by 1 base, with 11 bases between them. The germline gives CDR1 SGHTA, CDR2 FQGNSA. This CDR3 has 13 residues. The CDR3 is CASSRGRQETQYF. CDR3 bases: TGTGCCAGCTCCCGGGGCCGCCAAGAGACCCAGTACTTC.

The V gene is TRBV7-2, the J gene TRBJ2-3, with 15 bases aligning to TRBD2. Germline values: CDR1 SGHTA, CDR2 FQGNSA. The CDR3 runs 13 residues. J was trimmed by 11 bases and V by 5 bases; bases with no gene match: 2. CDR3 bases: TGTGCCAGCAGCGGGACTAGCGGGGGGTGGCAGTATTTT. Translated, it gives CASSGTSGGWQYF.

The chain uses TRBV30 and TRBJ1-2; D might be TRBD1 (5 bases). V was clipped by 5 bases and J by 2 bases, with 12 bases between them. CDR3 length: 13 residues. Germline CDR1 is GTSNPN and CDR2 is SVGIG (reference sequence). CDR3 sequence (DNA): TGTGCCTGGTGGGGCGGTTACAACTATGGCTACACCTTC. This sequence encodes CAWWGGYNYGYTF. Full variable domain (remainder filled in from reference TRBV30 and TRBJ1-2): SQTIHQWPATLVQPVGSPLSLECTVEGTSNPNLYWYRQAAGRGLQLLFYSVGIGQISSEVPQNLSASRPQDRQFILSSKKLLLSDSGFYLCAWWGGYNYGYTFGSGTRLTVV.

The rearrangement joins TRBV6-5 to TRBJ2-5; 7 bases are shared with TRBD2. The CDR3 extends over 14 amino acids. The V gene's germline CDR1 is MNHEY and CDR2 SVGAGI. The J segment lost 5 bases and the V segment lost 10 bases, leaving 13 bases of the junction unmatched. The chain's CDR3 is CATKGAGAGETQYF. In nucleotides, the CDR3 is TGTGCCACAAAAGGGGCGGGAGCCGGGGAGACCCAGTACTTC.

The V and J genes are TRBV28 and TRBJ1-2; the match to TRBD1 covers 11 bases. Germline values: CDR1 MDHEN, CDR2 SYDVKM. The J segment lost 2 bases and the V segment lost 5 bases, leaving 1 base of the junction unmatched. The CDR3 spans 14 residues. The CDR3 loop is CASSGQGANYGYTF. The CDR3 bases are TGTGCCAGCAGTGGACAGGGGGCCAACTATGGCTACACCTTC.

V and J are TRBV6-2 or TRBV6-3 and TRBJ2-3; D call uncertain. The CDR3 has 15 residues. The germline gives CDR1 MNHEY, CDR2 SVGEGT. Trimming left V 2 bases short and J 0 bases short, with 9 bases between. CDR3 coding DNA: TGTGCCAGCAGTTACGCCGTTGGGAGCACAGATACGCAGTATTTT. Its translation: CASSYAVGSTDTQYF.

The gene calls are TRBV25-1 and TRBJ1-6, with D unclear. V lost 3 bases, J lost 8 bases, and 5 bases lay in between. Germline V gene sequence: CDR1 MGHDK, CDR2 SYGVNS. The CDR3 is made up of 12 amino acids. Here the CDR3 DNA reads TGTGCCAGCAGTGATCCGTATTCACCCCTCCACTTT. Translating it yields CASSDPYSPLHF.

As DNA, the CDR3 is TGTGCCAGCAGCTTAAGGGCCTCAAATAATTCACCCCTCCACTTT. As protein: CASSLRASNNSPLHF. The V and J genes are TRBV11-2 and TRBJ1-6; D remains ambiguous. V shed 2 bases and J shed 5 bases, with 10 bases lying between them. This CDR3 is built from 15 residues. Germline V CDR1 and CDR2: SGHAT, FQNNGV.

V usage is TRBV11-2 and J usage is TRBJ2-1, with 9 positions matching TRBD1. With V trimmed by 1 base and J by 3 bases, 4 bases remained unmatched. The CDR3 loop spans 16 amino acids. Germline lookup yields CDR1 SGHAT and CDR2 FQNNGV. Written as DNA, the CDR3 is TGTGCCAGCAGCTTAGGACAGGGGGGTTACTACAATGAGCAGTTCTTC. The encoded protein is CASSLGQGGYYNEQFF. The full variable domain, rest sourced from reference TRBV11-2 and TRBJ2-1, is EAGVAQSPRYKIIEKRQSVAFWCNPISGHATLYWYQQILGQGPKLLIQFQNNGVVDDSQLPKDRFSAERLKGVDSTLKIQPAKLEDSAVYLCASSLGQGGYYNEQFFGPGTRLTVL.

CDR3 amino acids: CASSLVVGNTIYF. CDR3 bases: TGTGCCAGCAGCTTAGTAGTCGGAAACACCATATATTTT. The chain combines TRBV7-7 with TRBJ1-3; D is ambiguous. With 1 base removed from V and 4 bases from J, the gap between germline ends came to 5 bases. Germline loops: CDR1 SSHAT, CDR2 FNYEAQ (reference sequence). The CDR3 is made up of 13 amino acids.

The table lists this clone with a count of one. The chain is built from TRBV30 and TRBJ2-3, with a weak D call TRBD2 (5 bases). CDR1 is GTSNPN, CDR2 SVGIG, per germline (reference sequence). The V end lost 1 base, the J end lost 8 bases, and 10 bases lay between the germline ends. The CDR3 length is 12 residues. In nucleotides, the CDR3 is TGTGCCTGGAGTGAACTCAGCGGTACGCAGTATTTT. Amino acid sequence: CAWSELSGTQYF.

This clone was counted a single time. The V gene is TRBV7-8, the J gene TRBJ2-5, with 9 bases lining up with TRBD1. The CDR3 is 16 residues long. Trimming cost V 5 bases and J 3 bases; bases outside gene matches: 10. CDR1 and CDR2 (germline): SGHVS, FQNEAQ. As DNA, the CDR3 is TGTGCCAGCAGCCCCCCCGGGACAGGGAGGAAAGAGACCCAGTACTTC. Translating gives CASSPPGTGRKETQYF.

This rearrangement joins TRBV2 to TRBJ1-5; maybe TRBD1 (5 bases). Germline V gives CDR1 SNHLY, CDR2 FYNNEI. Trimming pared 3 bases from V and 7 bases from J, leaving 16 bases between. This CDR3 comprises 15 residues. CDR3 in DNA: TGTGCCAGCAGTGATCCGGCAGGGAGGATACAGCCCCAGCATTTT. The encoded protein is CASSDPAGRIQPQHF.

This chain links TRBV6-5 with TRBJ1-4; possibly TRBD1 for D (6 bases). V gave up 5 bases and J gave up 4 bases, with 14 bases separating them. The CDR3 covers 15 residues. Germline V gene sequence: CDR1 MNHEY, CDR2 SVGAGI. CDR3 DNA: TGTGCCAGCAGTACCATACAGGGTAGTAATGAAAAACTGTTTTTT. It yields the protein CASSTIQGSNEKLFF.

CDR3 coding DNA: TGTGCCAGCAGTCGGACGGATGGCTACACCTTC. Translation: CASSRTDGYTF. The chain combines TRBV28 with TRBJ1-2; D is unresolved. With 5 bases removed from V and 6 bases from J, the gap between germline ends came to 7 bases. The CDR3 extends over 11 amino acids. Germline loops: CDR1 MDHEN, CDR2 SYDVKM.

The chain joins TRBV27 to TRBJ1-1; D ambiguous. Germline V CDR1 and CDR2: MNHEY, SMNVEV (reference sequence). V dropped 6 bases and J dropped 1 base, with 6 bases sitting between them. CDR3 length: 12 residues. CDR3 in DNA: TGTGCCAGCAGGCTTGGGAACACTGAAGCTTTCTTT. It encodes CASRLGNTEAFF.

The V call is TRBV6-5, the J call TRBJ2-3; TRBD2 aligns across 11 bases. Germline-derived CDR1 and CDR2 are MNHEY and SVGAGI. V was pared by 8 bases and J by 5 bases, with 9 bases of the junction left unmatched. The CDR3 loop spans 15 amino acids. The CDR3 DNA follows: TGTGCCAGCGAACCGTTAGCGGGAGGGCGAGATACGCAGTATTTT. The encoded protein is CASEPLAGGRDTQYF.

The chain links TRBV7-2 to TRBJ2-2; 7 nucleotides match TRBD1. V shed 5 bases, J shed 5 bases, and the junction held 5 bases outside the gene matches. The germline V gene has CDR1 SGHTA and CDR2 FQGNSA. The CDR3 is made up of 14 amino acids. The chain's CDR3 is CASSERQGTGELFF. The CDR3 coding sequence is TGTGCCAGCAGCGAACGACAGGGTACCGGGGAGCTGTTTTTT.

This chain links TRBV6-2 or TRBV6-3 with TRBJ2-1, with TRBD2 matching 11 bases. This CDR3 is 16 amino acids long. Trimming took 2 bases from V and 6 from J; bases not matched to a gene: 6. Germline CDR1 reads MNHEY; CDR2 reads SVGEGT. The DNA of the CDR3 is TGTGCCAGCAGTTACCCCCCTAGCGGGGGGCCCAATGAGCAGTTCTTC. Its protein product is CASSYPPSGGPNEQFF.

The rearrangement links TRBV6-5 to TRBJ1-1; 7 nucleotides align to TRBD1. Germline CDR1 is MNHEY and CDR2 is SVGAGI. V lost 2 bases to trimming and J lost 1 base; unmatched junction nucleotides: 1. The CDR3 totals 14 residues. In nucleotides, the CDR3 is TGTGCCAGCAGTTACCAGGGGGAGAACACTGAAGCTTTCTTT. This sequence encodes CASSYQGENTEAFF.

The chain recombines TRBV29-1 with TRBJ2-1; 10 bases are a match to TRBD2. V trimming: 4 bases; J trimming: 2 bases; junction bases outside the gene matches: 14. Germline V lookup: CDR1 SQVTM, CDR2 ANQGSEA. The CDR3 is 18 residues long. In DNA form, the CDR3 reads TGCAGCGTTGGGATTCCCGGGACTAGCGTTTCCCCCTACAATGAGCAGTTCTTC. Translated: CSVGIPGTSVSPYNEQFF.